Shown below are 16 T cell receptor beta chains from a single sample sequenced in a study of blood T cells in healthy people across ages. The authors ran a second PCR of roughly 6 to 12 cycles using a sample-barcoded 5' primer and a J-beta primer mix. TCRdb recomputed calls from the 5' RACE reads with MiXCR, one row per CDR3 protein. The sample comprises fewer than 700,000 distinct CDR3 sequences, more than 45% of which are singletons, and 20% to 25% rests with the top ten. The sequencing input was blood. These receptor sequences come from a man older than 75 in good health.

This clonotype came up a few times. The chain carries TRBV6-6 and TRBJ2-7, with D tentatively TRBD1 (5 bases). Germline lookup yields CDR1 MNHNY and CDR2 SVGAGI (reference sequence). The CDR3 is 15 residues long. With 3 bases removed from V and 0 bases from J, the gap between germline ends came to 12 bases. The CDR3 DNA sequence: TGTGCCAGCAGTTATGGGGCGGATAGCTCCTACGAGCAGTACTTC. Amino acids: CASSYGADSSYEQYF.

The chain carries TRBV7-9 and TRBJ2-7; D assignment may be TRBD1 or TRBD2 (5 bases each). The CDR3 runs 14 residues. Germline CDR1 reads SEHNR; CDR2 reads FQNEAQ (reference sequence). Trimming removed 5 bases from V and 6 bases from J, with 17 bases in between. The CDR3 sequence: CASSPALGVVEQYF. CDR3 bases: TGTGCCAGCAGCCCCGCCTTGGGGGTAGTCGAGCAGTACTTC.

This clonotype was found a few times. The chain links TRBV28 to TRBJ2-4, with D uncertain. Germline V gene sequence: CDR1 MDHEN, CDR2 SYDVKM. The CDR3 is made up of 12 amino acids. V was clipped by 6 bases and J by 6 bases, with 9 bases between them. This chain's CDR3 is CASRPDGNIQYF. CDR3 nucleotides: TGTGCCAGCAGACCCGACGGAAACATTCAGTACTTC.

This clonotype was detected only a few times. J is TRBJ2-1 and V is TRBV20-1; D tentatively reads TRBD1 or TRBD2 (5 bases each). Between the trimmed V and J ends, which lost 3 bases and 0 bases, there was a span of 12 bases. Germline V lookup: CDR1 DFQATT, CDR2 SNEGSKA (reference sequence). The CDR3 is made up of 15 amino acids. The CDR3 spells CSASRDGSSYNEQFF. The CDR3 nucleotides read TGCAGTGCTAGTCGGGACGGAAGCTCCTACAATGAGCAGTTCTTC.

The chain carries TRBV2 and TRBJ2-5; D gene ambiguous. This CDR3 spans 10 amino acids. Germline CDR1 is SNHLY and CDR2 is FYNNEI. Trimming removed 7 bases at V and 2 bases at J, with 2 bases between. The CDR3 is CASKQETQYF. The CDR3 DNA reads TGTGCCAGCAAACAAGAGACCCAGTACTTC.

The V and J genes are TRBV27 and TRBJ2-1; D remains unclear. The CDR3 runs to 15 residues. The V end was cut by 2 bases, the J end by 4 bases, with 12 bases between. CDR1 and CDR2 (germline): MNHEY, SMNVEV (reference sequence). This chain's CDR3 is CASSLEARGYNEQFF. The CDR3 coding sequence is TGTGCCAGCAGTTTAGAGGCCCGAGGATACAATGAGCAGTTCTTC.

Concerning this clonotype itself: At one end, the junction sequence differs from germline, possibly due to a read error. This sequence joins TRBV28 and TRBJ1-5; no clear D gene. The length of the CDR3 is 17 residues. Germline V gene sequence: CDR1 MDHEN, CDR2 SYDVKM. The DNA for the CDR3 is TGTCCCAGCAGTTTACGGGGTCGGGTCTATAGCAATCAGCCCCAGCATTTT. Translating it yields CPSSLRGRVYSNQPQHF.

The table lists this clonotype with many counts. The rearrangement uses TRBV7-2 and TRBJ2-4; no clear D. The CDR3 sequence is 15 residues long. The germline V gene encodes CDR1 SGHTA and CDR2 FQGNSA. V was shortened by 5 bases and J by 2 bases, with 13 bases between the two germline ends. The DNA for the CDR3 is TGTGCCAGCAGCCCACAGCTGGATTCCAAAAACATTCAGTACTTC. It is translated as CASSPQLDSKNIQYF.

The chain recombines TRBV7-2 with TRBJ1-4; 11 positions agree with TRBD1. The junction had 2 bases not matched to a gene; V was cut back by 1 base and J by 7 bases. The germline CDR1 and CDR2 sequences are SGHTA and FQGNSA. This CDR3 region has 15 residues. DNA of the CDR3: TGTGCCAGCAGCTTAGAAGGGACAGGGGGTGAAAAACTGTTTTTT. Residues: CASSLEGTGGEKLFF.

The chain employs TRBV20-1 and TRBJ1-4; maybe TRBD1 (6 bases). Trimming pared 0 bases from V and 6 bases from J, leaving 11 bases between. The CDR3 extends over 14 amino acids. Germline-derived CDR1 and CDR2 are DFQATT and SNEGSKA (reference sequence). CDR3 region: CSARDATGHEKLFF. The CDR3 nucleotides are TGCAGTGCTAGAGATGCTACAGGGCATGAAAAACTGTTTTTT.

The V call is TRBV5-1, the J call TRBJ2-5; TRBD2 agrees at 8 bases. CDR1 and CDR2 from the germline V gene are SGHRS and YFSETQ. This CDR3 contains 15 residues. The trim removed 0 bases at V and 5 bases at J, leaving 6 bases unmatched. CDR3 protein: CASSLGLAILETQYF. In DNA form, the CDR3 reads TGCGCCAGCAGCTTGGGACTAGCGATTTTGGAGACCCAGTACTTC.

Only a few counts were recorded for this clonotype. The chain carries TRBV7-2 and TRBJ2-1; the match to TRBD1 covers 8 bases. This CDR3 is built from 15 residues. Germline assignment: CDR1 SGHTA and CDR2 FQGNSA. The V and J ends lost 2 bases and 2 bases, in that order; junction bases with no gene match: 2. Written as DNA, the CDR3 is TGTGCCAGCAGCTTACAGGGGGCACCCTACAATGAGCAGTTCTTC. Its protein is CASSLQGAPYNEQFF.

The chain links TRBV6-6 to TRBJ2-7; D possibly matches TRBD1 or TRBD2 (6 bases each). This CDR3 contains 15 residues. V lost 2 bases to trimming and J lost 7 bases, with 18 bases between them. Germline CDR1 reads MNHNY; CDR2 reads SVGAGI (reference sequence). CDR3 amino acids: CASSYDRGARGEQYF. For the CDR3, the DNA is TGTGCCAGCAGTTACGATAGGGGGGCGCGGGGTGAGCAGTACTTC.

The sample holds a few counts of this clonotype. J is TRBJ2-5 and V is TRBV24-1; TRBD1 matches at 7 bases. The germline CDR1 and CDR2 sequences are KGHDR and SFDVKD. Trimming removed 4 bases from V and 5 bases from J; junction bases left unmatched: 15. The CDR3 has 17 residues. The CDR3 sequence: CATSDLGKGGIRETQYF. DNA of the CDR3: TGTGCCACCAGTGACCTAGGCAAAGGGGGCATCAGGGAGACCCAGTACTTC.

V and J are TRBV18 and TRBJ2-3; 7 bases are a match to TRBD2. The V and J ends lost 2 bases and 3 bases, in that order; junction bases with no gene match: 2. Germline V CDR1 and CDR2: KGHSH, LQKENI. The CDR3 consists of 14 residues. For the CDR3, the DNA is TGTGCCAGCTCACCAGCGGGAGTGACAGATACGCAGTATTTT. Translated: CASSPAGVTDTQYF.

The chain recombines TRBV3-1 with TRBJ1-2; 8 positions agree with TRBD1. From germline, CDR1 is LGHDT and CDR2 YNNKEL (reference sequence). The CDR3 contains 15 residues. Trimming at V came to 3 bases and at J to 5 bases, leaving 8 bases not matched to a gene. For the CDR3, the DNA is TGTGCCAGCAGCCAGGACAGGGCTTCCATTTATGGCTACACCTTC. Translation: CASSQDRASIYGYTF.